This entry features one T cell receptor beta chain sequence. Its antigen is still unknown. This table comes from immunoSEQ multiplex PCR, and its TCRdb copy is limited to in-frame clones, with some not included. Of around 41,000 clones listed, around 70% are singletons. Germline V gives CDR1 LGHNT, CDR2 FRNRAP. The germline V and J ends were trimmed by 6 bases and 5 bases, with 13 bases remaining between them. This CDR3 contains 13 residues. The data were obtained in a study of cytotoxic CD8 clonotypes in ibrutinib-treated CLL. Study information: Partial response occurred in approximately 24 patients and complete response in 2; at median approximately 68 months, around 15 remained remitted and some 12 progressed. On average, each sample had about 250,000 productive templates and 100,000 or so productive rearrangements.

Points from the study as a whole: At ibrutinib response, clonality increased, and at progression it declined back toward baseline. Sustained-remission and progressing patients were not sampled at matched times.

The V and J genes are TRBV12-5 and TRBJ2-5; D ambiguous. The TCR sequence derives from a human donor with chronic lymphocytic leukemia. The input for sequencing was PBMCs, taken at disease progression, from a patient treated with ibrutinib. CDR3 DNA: TGTGCTAGTGGGGCGAATGGGGTCGAGACCCAGTACTTC. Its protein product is CASGANGVETQYF. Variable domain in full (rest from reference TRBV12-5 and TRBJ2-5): DARVTQTPRHKVTEMGQEVTMRCQPILGHNTVFWYRQTMMQGLELLAYFRNRAPLDDSGMPKDRFSAEMPDATLATLKIQPSEPRDSAVYFCASGANGVETQYFGPGTRLLVL.